This TCR beta chain was sequenced in a study of T cell responses to AZD1222 COVID-19 vaccine. Study-level results: Donors were chiefly white British, with a greater number of females, and clonal diversity was perhaps underestimated.

Generated by immunoSEQ multiplex PCR, the TCRdb table keeps only in-frame clones and is missing some. The profile shows 150,000 to 190,000 clones, 90% of them singletons. As concerns this clone: As yet, its antigen is unknown.

Germline CDR1 LNHNV, CDR2 YYDKDF (reference sequence). The CDR3 spans 17 residues. The V and J ends lost 5 bases and 2 bases, in that order; junction bases with no gene match: 11. This sequence joins TRBV15 and TRBJ2-3; 9 bases map to TRBD2. The clonotype was recovered from an adult in good health. Specimen: peripheral blood, collected on day 0 of AZD1222 vaccination. The CDR3 sequence is CATSPHSTSGLTDTQYF. CDR3 sequence (DNA): TGTGCCACCAGCCCCCACTCCACTAGCGGGCTCACAGATACGCAGTATTTT.